Listed below are T cell receptor beta chains from one sample, sequenced in a study of identical twins. TCRdb reprocessed the 5' RACE reads via MiXCR and lists one record per CDR3 protein. Of some 590,000 distinct CDR3 sequences in the sample, more than 9% were seen once. The same data also went into a second study, on yellow fever vaccine responses in identical twins.

The source material was PBMCs. These receptors all stem from a woman between 18 and 29 years old in good health. The CDR3 runs from the conserved cysteine through the conserved F or W. A D gene is named only where the DNA matches it firmly. Rows give clone size only sometimes, using once, few, many, or a class for an expanded clone.

DNA: TGTGCCAGCAGTGAAAGGGAGAAGGCCAAAAACATTCAGTACTTC
CDR3: CASSEREKAKNIQYF
V: TRBV2
J: TRBJ2-4
size: NA
D: NA

DNA: TGTGCCAGCAGCCAAGACCGGGACTCCACAGATACGCAGTATTTT
CDR3: CASSQDRDSTDTQYF
V: TRBV3-1
J: TRBJ2-3
size: NA
D: NA

DNA: TGCGCCAGCAGCTCCAGGGGAACTAATGAAAAACTGTTTTTT
CDR3: CASSSRGTNEKLFF
V: TRBV5-1
J: TRBJ1-4
size: many
D: NA

DNA: TGTGCCAGCAGCTTAGACTCGGGGTCCAACACCGGGGAGCTGTTTTTT
CDR3: CASSLDSGSNTGELFF
V: TRBV7-9
J: TRBJ2-2
size: few
D: NA

DNA: TGTGCCAGCAGAGGCCTAGGGATGTCGGGTGAGCAGTTCTTC
CDR3: CASRGLGMSGEQFF
V: TRBV12-3/TRBV12-4
J: TRBJ2-1
size: NA
D: NA

DNA: TGTGCCAGCAGCCCCCGACTAGCGGGAGGGGAGACCCAGTACTTC
CDR3: CASSPRLAGGETQYF
V: TRBV6-2/TRBV6-3
J: TRBJ2-5
size: many
D: TRBD2

DNA: TGTGCCAGCAGTTACTCTGTAGCGGGGGTCACAGATACGCAGTATTTT
CDR3: CASSYSVAGVTDTQYF
V: TRBV6-5
J: TRBJ2-3
size: NA
D: TRBD2

DNA: TGTGCCAGCAGCCAAGTGGGGGGGCTTGATACGCAGTATTTT
CDR3: CASSQVGGLDTQYF
V: TRBV9
J: TRBJ2-3
size: NA
D: NA

DNA: TGTGCCATCAGTGATCCCACCGGGGGGAAGAGCGCTGAGCAGTTCTTC
CDR3: CAISDPTGGKSAEQFF
V: TRBV10-3
J: TRBJ2-1
size: many
D: TRBD2

DNA: TGTGCCAGCAGCTTAGGTCGGGTTGGGGAGACCCAGTACTTC
CDR3: CASSLGRVGETQYF
V: TRBV7-2
J: TRBJ2-5
size: NA
D: NA

DNA: TGTGCCAGCAGCCAAATCCCGGACAGCTCCTACGAGCAGTACTTC
CDR3: CASSQIPDSSYEQYF
V: TRBV3-1
J: TRBJ2-7
size: many
D: NA

DNA: TGCGCCAGCAGTGTTGGGCAGGGGGGCTCCTACGAGCAGTACTTC
CDR3: CASSVGQGGSYEQYF
V: TRBV10-2
J: TRBJ2-7
size: many
D: NA

DNA: TGTGCCAGCAGTTATAGATTGAACACCGGGGAGCTGTTTTTT
CDR3: CASSYRLNTGELFF
V: TRBV6-5
J: TRBJ2-2
size: NA
D: NA

DNA: TGTGCCACCCCCACAGAGGGTGGATGCGAGCAGTACTTC
CDR3: CATPTEGGCEQYF
V: TRBV24-1
J: TRBJ2-7
size: many
D: NA

DNA: TGTGCCAGCACCATAGGTGTAGGCTTCAGGGTGTCCTACAATGAGCAGTTCTTC
CDR3: CASTIGVGFRVSYNEQFF
V: TRBV28
J: TRBJ2-1
size: NA
D: NA